This TCR beta chain was sequenced during a study of control samples from healthy donors and cancer patients. TCRdb's table, derived via immunoSEQ multiplex PCR, lists solely in-frame clones and lacks some. This table holds fewer than 20,000 clones, 85% to 90% found once. The CDR3 totals 13 residues. V gave up 6 bases and J gave up 2 bases, with 8 bases separating them. The sequence was obtained from a woman in her sixties or seventies with colorectal cancer. The sequencing sample was made of PBMCs. The chain uses TRBV12-3 or TRBV12-4 and TRBJ2-1; D not resolved. Written as DNA, the CDR3 is TGTGCCAGCAGGCAATCCCCCTACAATGAGCAGTTCTTC. Encoded protein: CASRQSPYNEQFF.